These T cell receptor beta chains were read from a single sample in a study of shared clonotypes between healthy human individuals. Using immunoSEQ multiplex PCR, the repertoire was profiled, and TCRdb retains in-frame clones only, with some absent. Here the sample spans roughly 2.5 million clones, about 92% being singletons. Sequenced: naive CD4+ T cells sorted from blood. These receptors all come from a man younger than 35 in good health. The CDR3 runs from the conserved cysteine through the conserved F or W. The order of the fields is J gene, V gene, CDR3 length, clone size, D gene, CDR3 protein, CDR3 DNA. The D gene is left open where the match is weak. Clone sizes are given selectively: once, few, many, or a class where the clone is expanded.

TRBJ1-5 | TRBV5-5 | 15 | . | TRBD1 | CASSSDRGYNQPQHF | TGTGCCAGCAGCTCGGACAGGGGGTACAATCAGCCCCAGCATTTT
TRBJ2-7 | TRBV5-8 | 12 | . | . | CASSWPNYEQYF | TGTGCCAGCAGCTGGCCCAACTACGAGCAGTACTTC
TRBJ2-7 | TRBV4-1 | 15 | . | . | CASSQADGRVYEQYF | TGCGCCAGCAGCCAAGCTGACGGGAGAGTCTACGAGCAGTACTTC
TRBJ1-6 | TRBV4-3 | 13 | . | . | CASSQNRNSPLHF | TGCGCCAGCAGCCAGAACAGGAATTCACCCCTCCACTTT
TRBJ1-6 | TRBV9 | 15 | few | TRBD1 | CASSPRDSNKSPLHF | TGTGCCAGCAGCCCTCGGGACAGTAACAAGTCACCCCTCCACTTT
TRBJ1-1 | TRBV10-3 | 14 | . | . | CAISGQGYGTEAFF | TGTGCCATCAGTGGCCAGGGGTACGGCACTGAAGCTTTCTTT
TRBJ2-1 | TRBV19 | 15 | . | TRBD2 | CASSTIAGGLNEQFF | TGTGCCAGTAGTACAATAGCGGGGGGGCTCAATGAGCAGTTCTTC
TRBJ2-1 | TRBV10-3 | 14 | . | TRBD2 | CAIDTSGGGNEQFF | TGTGCCATAGACACTAGCGGGGGTGGGAATGAGCAGTTCTTC
TRBJ2-3 | TRBV7-3 | 15 | . | . | CASSLGDKITDTQYF | TGTGCCAGCAGCCTAGGGGACAAAATCACAGATACGCAGTATTTT
TRBJ2-7 | TRBV27 | 14 | . | . | CASSLNRASYEQYF | TGTGCCAGCAGTTTAAACAGGGCATCCTACGAGCAGTACTTC
TRBJ2-3 | TRBV19 | 15 | . | TRBD2 | CASSIGASGADTQYF | TGTGCCAGTAGTATAGGAGCTAGCGGGGCAGATACGCAGTATTTT
TRBJ1-2 | TRBV5-6 | 14 | . | . | CASSLTDPRGGYTF | TGTGCCAGCAGCTTAACGGATCCTCGTGGTGGCTACACCTTC
TRBJ2-2 | TRBV10-1 | 13 | . | . | CASSITGTGELFF | TGCGCCAGCAGTATCACGGGAACCGGGGAGCTGTTTTTT
TRBJ2-4 | TRBV28 | 13 | once | . | CASSLVGDNIQYF | TGTGCCAGCAGTTTAGTGGGGGATAACATTCAGTACTTC
TRBJ2-7 | TRBV30 | 14 | . | . | CAWSVSTGWHEQYF | TGTGCCTGGAGTGTATCAACAGGCTGGCACGAGCAGTACTTC
TRBJ1-2 | TRBV10-2 | 13 | . | . | CASSLGVLDGYTF | TGCGCCAGCAGTCTGGGGGTATTGGATGGCTACACCTTC
TRBJ2-7 | TRBV7-9 | 13 | . | . | CASSPSKPYEQYF | TGTGCCAGCAGCCCCAGTAAGCCTTACGAGCAGTACTTC
TRBJ1-1 | TRBV11-2 | 13 | . | . | CASSLPRLGLAFF | TGTGCCAGCAGCCTCCCAAGGCTTGGGCTAGCTTTCTTT
TRBJ1-5 | TRBV2 | 14 | . | TRBD1 | CASSRTGAYQPQHF | TGTGCCAGCAGTAGAACAGGGGCATATCAGCCCCAGCATTTT
TRBJ1-1 | TRBV27 | 13 | . | . | CASSLSGAVGAFF | TGTGCCAGCAGTCTCTCAGGGGCGGTTGGAGCTTTCTTT
TRBJ2-1 | TRBV6-5 | 14 | . | TRBD2 | CASSTLAGANEQFF | TGTGCCAGCAGTACCCTAGCGGGGGCCAATGAGCAGTTCTTC
TRBJ1-3 | TRBV14 | 14 | once | . | CASSQEQGRHTIYF | TGTGCCAGCAGCCAAGAGCAGGGGAGGCACACCATATATTTT
TRBJ1-2 | TRBV10-3 | 16 | . | . | CAISEFPPGGADGYTF | TGTGCCATCAGTGAATTCCCCCCGGGGGGAGCAGATGGCTACACCTTC
TRBJ2-3 | TRBV6-1 | 13 | . | . | CASSDWTTDTQYF | TGTGCCAGCAGTGACTGGACTACGGATACGCAGTATTTT
TRBJ2-5 | TRBV6-6 | 13 | . | . | CASSYSGNFAQYF | TGTGCCAGCAGTTACTCGGGTAACTTTGCCCAGTACTTC
TRBJ2-7 | TRBV5-3 | 17 | . | TRBD1 | CARSRPGTGESTYEQYF | TGTGCCAGAAGCCGTCCCGGGACAGGGGAATCGACCTACGAGCAGTACTTC
TRBJ2-7 | TRBV5-1 | 17 | . | TRBD2 | CASSLASGGIGYYEQYF | TGCGCCAGCAGCTTGGCTAGCGGGGGGATCGGATACTACGAGCAGTACTTC
TRBJ2-3 | TRBV5-1 | 15 | . | . | CASSLEGSDTDTQYF | TGCGCCAGCAGCTTGGAGGGCTCCGACACAGATACGCAGTATTTT
TRBJ1-6 | TRBV18 | 17 | . | . | CASSPLGGRNFNSPLHF | TGTGCCAGCTCACCTCTAGGAGGACGGAACTTTAATTCACCCCTCCACTTT
TRBJ2-7 | TRBV7-2 | 14 | . | TRBD2 | CASSLRLAGYEQYF | TGTGCCAGCAGCTTAAGACTAGCGGGTTACGAGCAGTACTTC
TRBJ2-7 | TRBV2 | 12 | . | . | CASMEDRNEQYF | TGTGCCAGCATGGAGGATCGGAACGAGCAGTACTTC
TRBJ1-1 | TRBV4-1 | 18 | once | . | CASSQDRGFAASNTEAFF | TGCGCCAGCAGCCAAGATCGTGGCTTCGCGGCTTCGAACACTGAAGCTTTCTTT
TRBJ2-5 | TRBV30 | 12 | . | . | CAWTDGGATQYF | TGTGCCTGGACGGATGGGGGGGCAACCCAGTACTTC
TRBJ2-7 | TRBV4-1 | 15 | . | TRBD1 | CASSQDGQGAVEQYF | TGCGCCAGCAGCCAAGATGGACAGGGGGCTGTCGAGCAGTACTTC
TRBJ1-4 | TRBV4-1 | 15 | . | . | CASSQVGQTNEKLFF | TGCGCCAGCAGCCAAGTAGGACAGACTAATGAAAAACTGTTTTTT
TRBJ1-4 | TRBV21-1 | 15 | . | . | CASSKGEGTNEKLFF | TGTGCCAGCAGCAAAGGAGAGGGGACTAATGAAAAACTGTTTTTT
TRBJ1-1 | TRBV28 | 14 | . | TRBD1 | CASIAGTGHTEAFF | TGTGCCAGCATTGCCGGGACAGGGCATACTGAAGCTTTCTTT
TRBJ2-6 | TRBV5-8 | 18 | . | TRBD2 | CASSSGLAASSGANVLTF | TGTGCCAGCAGCTCGGGACTAGCGGCATCCTCTGGGGCCAACGTCCTGACTTTC
TRBJ1-3 | TRBV2 | 14 | . | . | CASSVGRSGNTIYF | TGTGCCAGCAGTGTGGGTCGGTCCGGAAACACCATATATTTT
TRBJ2-7 | TRBV30 | 21 | . | . | CAWSVTIGGQPREGGIGEQYF | TGTGCCTGGAGTGTAACCATCGGGGGACAGCCACGCGAGGGGGGCATCGGCGAGCAGTACTTC
TRBJ2-3 | TRBV5-1 | 14 | once | . | CASSDRLETDTQYF | TGCGCCAGCAGTGATCGACTAGAAACAGATACGCAGTATTTT
TRBJ2-2 | TRBV9 | 15 | . | . | CASSVSGYNTGELFF | TGTGCCAGCAGCGTTAGCGGTTACAACACCGGGGAGCTGTTTTTT
TRBJ2-1 | TRBV10-1 | 15 | . | TRBD2 | CASSEGTSDFNEQFF | TGCGCCAGCAGTGAAGGGACTAGCGATTTCAATGAGCAGTTCTTC
TRBJ1-5 | TRBV30 | 13 | . | . | CAWSLSANQPQHF | TGTGCCTGGAGTTTGTCCGCGAATCAGCCCCAGCATTTT
TRBJ2-5 | TRBV7-6 | 14 | . | TRBD2 | CASSLAGGGETQYF | TGTGCCAGCAGCTTAGCTGGGGGGGGAGAGACCCAGTACTTC
TRBJ1-1 | TRBV30 | 15 | few | TRBD1 | CAWSVRGQMNTEAFF | TGTGCCTGGAGTGTACGGGGACAGATGAACACTGAAGCTTTCTTT
TRBJ2-2 | TRBV5-1 | 17 | . | TRBD2 | CASSLEGRVTNTGELFF | TGCGCCAGCAGCTTGGAAGGGAGGGTAACCAACACCGGGGAGCTGTTTTTT
TRBJ1-6 | TRBV30 | 13 | once | . | CAWIEQANSPLHF | TGTGCCTGGATCGAACAGGCAAATTCACCCCTCCACTTT
TRBJ1-2 | TRBV10-3 | 15 | . | . | CAMWDTDSPNYGYTF | TGTGCCATGTGGGACACAGACTCCCCTAACTATGGCTACACCTTC
TRBJ2-7 | TRBV11-2 | 12 | . | . | CASSPLADEQYF | TGTGCCAGCAGCCCCCTCGCCGACGAGCAGTACTTC
TRBJ2-7 | TRBV2 | 11 | . | . | CASSPFYEQYF | TGTGCCAGCAGCCCTTTCTACGAGCAGTACTTC
TRBJ2-3 | TRBV5-6 | 15 | . | . | CASSLAFGGGDTQYF | TGTGCCAGCAGCTTGGCCTTCGGGGGAGGAGATACGCAGTATTTT
TRBJ2-5 | TRBV2 | 14 | . | . | CASSDPGTSETQYF | TGTGCCAGCAGTGATCCCGGGACTTCGGAGACCCAGTACTTC
TRBJ1-2 | TRBV10-3 | 14 | once | . | CAIRRDTEIYGYTF | TGTGCCATCCGGCGGGACACTGAGATCTATGGCTACACCTTC
TRBJ1-6 | TRBV5-4 | 18 | . | . | CASSLDGGSSSYNSPLHF | TGTGCCAGCAGCTTGGATGGGGGATCCAGCTCCTATAATTCACCCCTCCACTTT
TRBJ1-6 | TRBV30 | 15 | . | TRBD1 | CAWSVLDRGGSPLHF | TGTGCCTGGAGTGTACTAGACAGGGGAGGCTCACCCCTCCACTTT
TRBJ1-2 | TRBV28 | 16 | once | TRBD1 | CASSSLTGREAYGYTF | TGTGCCAGCAGCTCCTTGACAGGGAGGGAGGCCTATGGCTACACCTTC
TRBJ2-3 | TRBV5-1 | 16 | . | . | CASSLNSLSSTDTQYF | TGCGCCAGCAGCTTAAACAGCCTATCTAGCACAGATACGCAGTATTTT